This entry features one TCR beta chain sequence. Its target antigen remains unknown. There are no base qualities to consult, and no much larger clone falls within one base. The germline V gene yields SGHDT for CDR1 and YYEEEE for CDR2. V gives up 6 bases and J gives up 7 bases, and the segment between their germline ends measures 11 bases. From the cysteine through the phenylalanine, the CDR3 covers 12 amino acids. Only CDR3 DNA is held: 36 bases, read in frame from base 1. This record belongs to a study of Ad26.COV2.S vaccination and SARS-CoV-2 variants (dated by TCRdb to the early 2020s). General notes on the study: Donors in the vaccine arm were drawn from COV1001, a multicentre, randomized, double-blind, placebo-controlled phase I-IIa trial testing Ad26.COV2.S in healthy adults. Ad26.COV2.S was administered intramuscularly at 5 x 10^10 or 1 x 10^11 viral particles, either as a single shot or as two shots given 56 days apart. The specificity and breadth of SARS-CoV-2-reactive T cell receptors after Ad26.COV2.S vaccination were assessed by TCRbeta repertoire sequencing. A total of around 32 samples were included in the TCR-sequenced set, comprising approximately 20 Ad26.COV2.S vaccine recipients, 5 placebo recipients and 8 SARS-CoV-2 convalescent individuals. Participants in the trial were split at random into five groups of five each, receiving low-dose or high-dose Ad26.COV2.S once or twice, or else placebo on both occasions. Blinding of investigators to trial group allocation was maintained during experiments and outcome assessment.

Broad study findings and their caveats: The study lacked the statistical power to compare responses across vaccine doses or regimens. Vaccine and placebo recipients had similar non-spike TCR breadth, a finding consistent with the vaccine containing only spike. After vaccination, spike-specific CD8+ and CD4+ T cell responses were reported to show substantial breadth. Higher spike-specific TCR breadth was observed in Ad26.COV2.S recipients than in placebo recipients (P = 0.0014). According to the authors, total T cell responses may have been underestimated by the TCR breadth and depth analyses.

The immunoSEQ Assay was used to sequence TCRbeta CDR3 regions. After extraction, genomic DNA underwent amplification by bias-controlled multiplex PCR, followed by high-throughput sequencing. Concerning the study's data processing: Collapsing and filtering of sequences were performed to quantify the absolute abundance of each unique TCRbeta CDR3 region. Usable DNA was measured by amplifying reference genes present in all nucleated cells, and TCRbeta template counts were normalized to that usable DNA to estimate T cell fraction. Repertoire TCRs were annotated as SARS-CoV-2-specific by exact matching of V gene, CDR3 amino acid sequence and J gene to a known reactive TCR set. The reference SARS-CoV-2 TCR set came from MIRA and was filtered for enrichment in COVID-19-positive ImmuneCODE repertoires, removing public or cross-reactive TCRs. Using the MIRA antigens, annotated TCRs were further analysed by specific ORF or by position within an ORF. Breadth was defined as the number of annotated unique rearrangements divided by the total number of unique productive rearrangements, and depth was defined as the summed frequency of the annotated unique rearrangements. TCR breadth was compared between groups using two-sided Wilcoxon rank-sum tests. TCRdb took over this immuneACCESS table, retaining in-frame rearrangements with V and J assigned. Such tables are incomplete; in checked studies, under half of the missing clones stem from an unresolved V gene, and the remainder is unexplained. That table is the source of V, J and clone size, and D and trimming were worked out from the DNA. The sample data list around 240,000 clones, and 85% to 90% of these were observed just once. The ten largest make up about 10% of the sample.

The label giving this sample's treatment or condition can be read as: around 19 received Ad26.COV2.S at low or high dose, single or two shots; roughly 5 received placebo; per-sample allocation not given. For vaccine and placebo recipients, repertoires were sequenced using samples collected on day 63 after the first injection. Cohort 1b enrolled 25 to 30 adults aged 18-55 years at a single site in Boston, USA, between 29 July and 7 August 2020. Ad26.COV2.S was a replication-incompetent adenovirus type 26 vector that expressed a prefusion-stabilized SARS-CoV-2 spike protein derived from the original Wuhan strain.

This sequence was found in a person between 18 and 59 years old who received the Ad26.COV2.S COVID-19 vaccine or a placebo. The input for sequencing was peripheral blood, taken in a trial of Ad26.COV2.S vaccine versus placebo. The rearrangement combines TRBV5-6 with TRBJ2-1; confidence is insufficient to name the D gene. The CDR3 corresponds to CASTQLGNEQFF. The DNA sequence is TGTGCCAGCACCCAATTAGGAAATGAGCAGTTCTTC.